The 14 T cell receptor beta chains below all came from one sample that was sequenced in a study of blood T cell repertoires in COVID-19. Sequencing was performed with immunoSEQ multiplex PCR; in TCRdb, only in-frame clones are kept and a portion is missing. This sample yields roughly 200,000 clones, of which over 80% are seen a single time; 5.5% to 8% belongs to the top ten. Sequencing used peripheral blood. Receptor source: a woman in her thirties or forties with COVID-19, enrolled during active disease.

A few counts support this clone. This chain links TRBV5-1 with TRBJ2-5; 11 nucleotides match TRBD2. Germline trimming cut 0 bases from V and 5 bases from J; bases unmatched to any gene: 9. Germline CDR1 SGHRS, CDR2 YFSETQ. This CDR3 is 17 amino acids long. The CDR3 loop is CASSLVVSGRASETQYF. The CDR3 nucleotides read TGCGCCAGCAGCTTGGTAGTTAGCGGGAGGGCCAGTGAGACCCAGTACTTC.

V gene TRBV7-9 combines with J gene TRBJ1-1; 9 nucleotides line up with TRBD1. Germline V lookup: CDR1 SEHNR, CDR2 FQNEAQ (reference sequence). The CDR3 covers 14 residues. The V segment lost 0 bases and the J segment 7 bases; nucleotides outside the gene matches: 3. CDR3 protein: CASSLAGQGGEAFF. CDR3 sequence (DNA): TGTGCCAGCAGCTTAGCGGGACAGGGAGGTGAAGCTTTCTTT.

The chain uses TRBV29-1 and TRBJ1-4; weak D call: TRBD1 (6 bases). V was clipped by 4 bases and J by 7 bases, with 13 bases between them. Germline V gives CDR1 SQVTM, CDR2 ANQGSEA. CDR3 length: 13 amino acids. This CDR3 reads CSVGTGMPEKLFF. The CDR3 bases are TGCAGCGTTGGAACAGGGATGCCTGAAAAACTGTTTTTT.

The chain links TRBV27 to TRBJ2-3, with TRBD1 as a possible D gene (6 bases). This CDR3 comprises 15 residues. Trimming took 4 bases from V and 2 from J, leaving 13 bases between them. Germline values: CDR1 MNHEY, CDR2 SMNVEV (reference sequence). As DNA, the CDR3 is TGTGCCAGCAGTTCCGACAGGACCCCCACAGATACGCAGTATTTT. It codes for CASSSDRTPTDTQYF.

The gene calls are TRBV7-9 and TRBJ1-5, with TRBD1 matching over 10 bases. Germline trimming cut 4 bases from V and 11 bases from J; bases unmatched to any gene: 11. CDR3 length: 15 amino acids. Germline-derived CDR1 and CDR2 are SEHNR and FQNEAQ (reference sequence). CDR3 in DNA: TGTGCCAGCAGCTCCCCGGGACAGGGGTTGGAGGCCCAGCATTTT. Its protein product is CASSSPGQGLEAQHF.

The chain recombines TRBV6-6 with TRBJ2-2, with a weak D call TRBD2 (5 bases). The CDR3 is made up of 16 amino acids. CDR1 is MNHNY, CDR2 SVGAGI, per germline (reference sequence). Trimming took 0 bases from V and 1 from J, leaving 9 bases between them. CDR3 loop: CASSYSRRENTGELFF. CDR3 nucleotide sequence: TGTGCCAGCAGTTACTCGAGACGGGAGAACACCGGGGAGCTGTTTTTT.

The chain has TRBV2 and TRBJ1-2; possible D gene TRBD1, 6 bases. CDR3 length: 13 amino acids. The V end was cut by 7 bases, the J end by 7 bases, with 16 bases between. CDR1 and CDR2 from the germline V gene are SNHLY and FYNNEI. As DNA, the CDR3 is TGTGCCAGCAATGCCCAGGGGCCTCTTGGCTACACCTTC. It translates to CASNAQGPLGYTF.

The chain recombines TRBV11-2 with TRBJ2-2; D uncertain. Germline V gene sequence: CDR1 SGHAT, CDR2 FQNNGV. This CDR3 comprises 17 residues. With 5 bases removed from V and 0 bases from J, the gap between germline ends came to 16 bases. The CDR3 region is CASSVRWPFANTGELFF. The CDR3 region has the DNA TGTGCCAGCAGCGTTCGTTGGCCGTTCGCGAACACCGGGGAGCTGTTTTTT.

The chain recombines TRBV29-1 with TRBJ1-2; D not certain. The V gene lost 1 base and the J gene lost 4 bases, with 13 bases spanning the gap. The CDR3 totals 14 residues. In germline, CDR1 is SQVTM, CDR2 ANQGSEA. Here the CDR3 reads CSVEAAGSGYGYTF. The CDR3 coding sequence is TGCAGCGTTGAAGCGGCGGGGAGCGGCTATGGCTACACCTTC.

Written as DNA, the CDR3 is TGTGCCAGCAGTGAGCAGCGGTCTAGCAATCAGCCCCAGCATTTT. It yields the protein CASSEQRSSNQPQHF. The rearrangement links TRBV2 to TRBJ1-5; the D is unclear. Germline CDR1 SNHLY, CDR2 FYNNEI. Trimming shortened V by 3 bases and J by 0 bases, and 9 bases separated the two germline ends. The CDR3 spans 15 residues.

The chain carries TRBV18 and TRBJ1-1; no reliable D call. Trimming stripped 4 bases from V and 1 base from J, with 10 bases between. The CDR3 has 14 amino acids. Germline CDR1 is KGHSH and CDR2 is LQKENI. The CDR3 reads CASSLAVENTEAFF. The CDR3 DNA sequence: TGTGCCAGCTCACTGGCGGTTGAGAACACTGAAGCTTTCTTT.

The chain joins TRBV18 to TRBJ2-7; D call uncertain. V lost 0 bases and J 6 bases, leaving 6 bases between the germline ends. The germline V gene encodes CDR1 KGHSH and CDR2 LQKENI. The CDR3 consists of 12 residues. CDR3 DNA sequence: TGTGCCAGCTCACCACCTGGAGTCGAGCAGTACTTC. It specifies CASSPPGVEQYF.

The rearrangement joins TRBV3-1 (or the pseudogene TRBV3-2) to TRBJ1-2; 7 nucleotides match TRBD1. Trimming removed 4 bases from V and 5 bases from J; junction bases left unmatched: 1. Germline V gene data show CDR1 as LGHDT and CDR2 as YNNKEL (reference sequence). This CDR3 is 12 amino acids long. The CDR3 protein is CASSRTGYGYTF. For the CDR3, the DNA is TGTGCCAGCAGCCGGACAGGTTATGGCTACACCTTC.

This clone was observed once. The V call is TRBV5-1, the J call TRBJ2-3; 12 nucleotides agree with TRBD2. The ends lost 0 bases at V and 4 bases at J; junction bases unmatched: 6. The CDR3 extends over 17 amino acids. Germline CDR1 SGHRS, CDR2 YFSETQ. CDR3 nucleotides: TGCGCCAGCAGCTTGGCCGGACTAGCGGGGACGGCAGATACGCAGTATTTT. Translated: CASSLAGLAGTADTQYF.